One and the same sample provided the 27 T cell receptor beta chains below, sequenced in a study of molecular identifiers for immune sequencing clone quantification. TCRdb fed the PCR reads into MiXCR, producing one record per CDR3 protein. The sample holds approximately 590,000 distinct CDR3 sequences; less than 30% are singletons and the top ten take 0.78%. The sequenced sample was naive CD8+ T cells from blood, with Jurkat cell RNA spiked in. Subset denoted: FACS-sorted CD8+CD4-CCR7+CD45RA+ naive T cells. Source of these receptors: a human donor in good health. Some libraries in this study had Jurkat cell RNA spiked in.

This clonotype was found many times. V is TRBV6-2 or TRBV6-3 and J is TRBJ2-3; 12 positions match TRBD2. CDR3 size: 15 residues. CDR1 and CDR2 from the germline V gene are MNHEY and SVGEGT. V was pared by 8 bases and J by 4 bases, with 7 bases of the junction left unmatched. The chain's CDR3 is CASAWTSGISDTQYF. Written as DNA, the CDR3 is TGTGCCAGCGCCTGGACTAGCGGGATATCAGATACGCAGTATTTT.

This clonotype was observed at least ten times. The rearrangement uses TRBV12-3 or TRBV12-4 and TRBJ2-3; 10 nucleotides match TRBD2. The CDR3 has 15 amino acids. V lost 5 bases to trimming and J lost 2 bases; unmatched junction nucleotides: 4. CDR3 bases: TGTGCCAGCAGTCTGACTAGCGGGCTCACAGATACGCAGTATTTT. Protein product: CASSLTSGLTDTQYF.

This clonotype was counted between two and nine times. The chain carries TRBV2 and TRBJ2-3; TRBD2 might be the D (8 bases). The CDR3 sequence is 15 residues long. From germline, CDR1 is SNHLY and CDR2 FYNNEI. V dropped 5 bases and J dropped 0 bases, with 12 bases sitting between them. The CDR3 sequence is CASSREGASTDTQYF. The CDR3, as DNA: TGTGCCAGCAGTCGGGAGGGGGCTAGCACAGATACGCAGTATTTT.

In its sample, this clonotype was seen a few times. V gene TRBV19 combines with J gene TRBJ1-4, with TRBD1 matching 9 bases. CDR1 and CDR2 (germline): LNHDA, SQIVND (reference sequence). CDR3 size: 18 residues. Trimming took 9 bases from V and 3 from J; bases not matched to a gene: 17. CDR3 loop: CASQGWGTGGAPNEKLFF. The DNA of the CDR3 is TGTGCCAGCCAAGGATGGGGTACAGGGGGCGCGCCTAATGAAAAACTGTTTTTT.

This clonotype was found a few times. The chain uses TRBV6-2 or TRBV6-3 and TRBJ2-1, with D tentatively TRBD1 or TRBD2 (7 bases each). This CDR3 is built from 13 residues. The V and J ends lost 7 bases and 7 bases respectively, with 14 bases between them. The V gene's germline CDR1 is MNHEY and CDR2 SVGEGT. CDR3 residues: CASNPRGGNEQFF. The DNA for the CDR3 is TGTGCCAGCAATCCCAGGGGGGGAAATGAGCAGTTCTTC.

This clonotype appeared many times. The chain carries TRBV27 and TRBJ1-6; D not certain. This CDR3 is 16 amino acids long. V dropped 4 bases and J dropped 0 bases, with 10 bases sitting between them. CDR1 is MNHEY and CDR2 is SMNVEV in the germline V gene (reference sequence). The CDR3 DNA reads as TGTGCCAGCAGTTCGGCAGGACGCTCCTATAATTCACCCCTCCACTTT. It codes for CASSSAGRSYNSPLHF.

This clonotype was observed many times. The chain employs TRBV4-3 and TRBJ2-1, with D possibly being TRBD2 (5 bases). Germline V lookup: CDR1 LGHNA, CDR2 YSLEER. Between the trimmed V and J ends, which lost 6 bases and 6 bases, there was a span of 12 bases. This CDR3 region has 13 residues. CDR3 amino acids: CASSYGLPNEQFF. DNA of the CDR3: TGCGCCAGCAGTTATGGACTGCCCAATGAGCAGTTCTTC.

This clonotype occurred a few times. This rearrangement joins TRBV12-3 or TRBV12-4 to TRBJ1-1, with 7 bases aligning to TRBD1. The CDR3 is 17 amino acids. Unmatched junction bases numbered 11, after V lost 2 bases and J lost 2 bases. Here the CDR3 reads CASSLPRDSALNTEAFF. The DNA of the CDR3 is TGTGCCAGCAGTTTACCTAGGGACAGTGCCTTAAACACTGAAGCTTTCTTT.

The chain couples TRBV15 to TRBJ2-3; no clear D gene. CDR3 length: 14 amino acids. Trimming shortened V by 0 bases and J by 2 bases, and 6 bases separated the two germline ends. In germline, CDR1 is LNHNV, CDR2 YYDKDF (reference sequence). CDR3 in amino acids: CATSREKPTDTQYF. Here the CDR3 DNA reads TGTGCCACCAGCAGAGAAAAGCCCACAGATACGCAGTATTTT.

This clonotype appeared a few times. The V call is TRBV3-1, the J call TRBJ2-3; 14 bases agree with TRBD2. The CDR3 is 18 residues long. Germline values: CDR1 LGHDT, CDR2 YNNKEL (reference sequence). After removal of 0 bases from V and 1 base from J, the junction contained 3 bases not matched to a gene. The CDR3 bases are TGTGCCAGCAGCCAAGAAAGGGGACTAGCGGGGGGCACAGATACGCAGTATTTT. Protein sequence: CASSQERGLAGGTDTQYF.

At least ten counts were recorded for this clonotype. This chain uses TRBV9 with TRBJ2-3, with TRBD2 matching 9 bases. This CDR3 spans 15 amino acids. V lost 3 bases to trimming and J lost 0 bases; unmatched junction nucleotides: 2. The germline CDR1 and CDR2 sequences are SGDLS and YYNGEE. The CDR3 region has the DNA TGTGCCAGCAGCGCCGGGACTAGCAGCACAGATACGCAGTATTTT. Amino acids: CASSAGTSSTDTQYF.

Only a few counts were recorded for this clonotype. A read error may account for a junction end that differs from germline. V and J are TRBV7-2 and TRBJ1-5; 8 bases agree with TRBD1. This CDR3 is built from 15 residues. CDR1 and CDR2 from the germline V gene are SGHTA and FQGNSA. DNA for the CDR3: TGTGCCAGCAGCCCTGGACAGGGAATCAATCAGCCCCCGCATTTT. Its protein is CASSPGQGINQPPHF.

This clonotype was detected once. This rearrangement joins TRBV6-2 or TRBV6-3 to TRBJ2-1, with TRBD2 as a possible D gene (5 bases). Trimming stripped 8 bases from V and 7 bases from J, with 12 bases between. The length of the CDR3 is 12 residues. In germline, CDR1 is MNHEY, CDR2 SVGEGT. The CDR3 loop reads CASEQTSNEQFF. Here the CDR3 DNA reads TGTGCCAGCGAGCAAACTAGTAATGAGCAGTTCTTC.

This clonotype was observed a few times. The rearrangement joins TRBV12-3 or TRBV12-4 to TRBJ2-3; 8 bases are shared with TRBD2. J was trimmed by 4 bases and V by 5 bases; bases with no gene match: 11. The CDR3 is made up of 16 amino acids. CDR3 sequence reads: CASSAPGLVVADTQYF. In nucleotides, the CDR3 is TGTGCCAGCAGTGCGCCGGGACTAGTGGTGGCAGATACGCAGTATTTT.

The table lists this clonotype with many counts. This sequence joins TRBV6-5 and TRBJ1-5; 11 bases agree with TRBD1. The V gene's germline CDR1 is MNHEY and CDR2 SVGAGI. V lost 2 bases to trimming and J lost 7 bases; unmatched junction nucleotides: 4. The CDR3 is 15 amino acids. Here the CDR3 reads CASSYGTGGGQPQHF. As DNA, the CDR3 is TGTGCCAGCAGTTACGGGACAGGGGGTGGGCAGCCCCAGCATTTT.

A remark on this clonotype: The conserved final phenylalanine or tryptophan is absent from the CDR3, which likely points to a read error. V usage is TRBV19 and J usage is TRBJ2-3; 7 bases line up with TRBD2. The V gene end was trimmed by 5 bases and the J gene end by 0 bases; junction bases not matched to a gene: 5. This CDR3 spans 15 amino acids. Germline V gene data show CDR1 as LNHDA and CDR2 as SQIVND (reference sequence). CDR3 residues: CASSGLADSTDTQYL. The CDR3 DNA sequence: TGTGCCAGTAGTGGGCTAGCGGATAGCACAGATACGCAGTATCTT.

In this sample, this clonotype turned up a few times. This chain uses TRBV7-2 with TRBJ2-1, with D perhaps assigned TRBD1 or TRBD2 (9 bases each). The CDR3 covers 15 residues. From germline, CDR1 is SGHTA and CDR2 FQGNSA. V was clipped by 2 bases and J by 12 bases, with 20 bases between them. CDR3 loop: CASSLMAGGTGLQFF. The CDR3 DNA sequence: TGTGCCAGCAGCTTAATGGCGGGGGGGACAGGGTTGCAGTTCTTC.

This clonotype showed up just a few times. In nucleotides, the CDR3 is TGTGCCAGCAGTGGGGGTTTGGTGGGTGAAAAACTGTTTTTT. This gives the protein CASSGGLVGEKLFF. The chain couples TRBV25-1 to TRBJ1-4; D is ambiguous. Trimming removed 4 bases at V and 7 bases at J, with 13 bases between. Germline CDR1 reads MGHDK; CDR2 reads SYGVNS. The CDR3 is 14 amino acids.

This chain links TRBV4-1 with TRBJ2-1; 7 nucleotides agree with TRBD2. The ends lost 1 base at V and 10 bases at J; junction bases unmatched: 4. Germline values: CDR1 MGHRA, CDR2 YSYEKL. The CDR3 loop spans 13 amino acids. CDR3 sequence reads: CASSQGLAGEQFF. DNA of the CDR3: TGCGCCAGCAGCCAAGGACTAGCTGGCGAGCAGTTCTTC.

As for this clonotype: This may be a read error, as it is one base from a much larger clone. This sequence joins TRBV20-1 and TRBJ2-7; no firm D call. The V gene lost 2 bases and the J gene lost 2 bases, with 10 bases spanning the gap. This CDR3 comprises 13 residues. Germline loops: CDR1 DFQATT, CDR2 SNEGSKA (reference sequence). The CDR3 protein is CSARNTLPYEQYF. CDR3 nucleotide sequence: TGCAGTGCTAGAAATACCCTCCCCTACGAGCAGTACTTC.

This clonotype was recorded many times. V gene TRBV7-9 combines with J gene TRBJ2-5; 11 positions agree with TRBD1. The CDR3 sequence is 16 residues long. J was trimmed by 1 base and V by 4 bases; bases with no gene match: 5. CDR1 and CDR2 from the germline V gene are SEHNR and FQNEAQ (reference sequence). The CDR3 DNA reads TGTGCCAGCAGCTCACAGGACAGGGGGCGCCAAGAGACCCAGTACTTC. It yields the protein CASSSQDRGRQETQYF.

This clonotype was recorded at least ten times. The chain combines TRBV7-2 with TRBJ2-4, with 8 bases identical to TRBD1. Germline CDR1 is SGHTA and CDR2 is FQGNSA. The CDR3 sequence is 16 residues long. J gave up 0 bases and V 5 bases, and 6 bases lay outside the gene matches. The CDR3 nucleotides are TGTGCCAGCAGCCAAGGACAGGGTTTAGCCAAAAACATTCAGTACTTC. This codes for CASSQGQGLAKNIQYF.

This clonotype was recorded at least ten times. The CDR3 region has the DNA TGTGCCAGCAGCTTGATTAGCACAGATACGCAGTATTTT. It translates to CASSLISTDTQYF. The rearrangement links TRBV7-2 to TRBJ2-3; D not certain. Trimming cost V 3 bases and J 0 bases, with 4 bases left between them. Germline lookup yields CDR1 SGHTA and CDR2 FQGNSA. This CDR3 spans 13 amino acids.

This clonotype was counted a few times. This chain links TRBV14 with TRBJ2-2; D is undetermined. Trimming cost V 4 bases and J 3 bases, with 12 bases left between them. CDR1 is SGHDN and CDR2 is FVKESK in the germline V gene. The CDR3 runs 15 residues. CDR3 DNA sequence: TGTGCCAGCAGCCCCCGGCGTGGGCACACCGGGGAGCTGTTTTTT. Translating it yields CASSPRRGHTGELFF.

This clonotype was found many times. The gene calls are TRBV2 and TRBJ1-1; perhaps TRBD1 as D (6 bases). Germline values: CDR1 SNHLY, CDR2 FYNNEI. This CDR3 comprises 17 residues. V lost 1 base and J lost 3, with 18 bases in between. CDR3 nucleotides: TGTGCCAGCAGTGAAGTGGCGGGGGGGCCACGGGACACTGAAGCTTTCTTT. Amino acids: CASSEVAGGPRDTEAFF.

To note about this clonotype: An end of the junction does not agree with germline; a read error may underlie this. The J gene is TRBJ1-2, the V gene TRBV29-1; 7 nucleotides line up with TRBD1. Germline V CDR1 and CDR2: SQVTM, ANQGSEA. CDR3 size: 15 residues. DNA for the CDR3: TGCAGCGTTGAAGATCCGGAAGGGGGCAACTATAGCTACACCTTC. It is translated as CSVEDPEGGNYSYTF.

Points on this clonotype: Since a much larger clone is just one base distant, this may be a read error. V usage is TRBV6-5 and J usage is TRBJ1-4, with D possibly being TRBD1 (6 bases). Per germline, CDR1 MNHEY and CDR2 SVGAGI. This CDR3 comprises 15 residues. Trimming removed 4 bases at V and 2 bases at J, with 11 bases between. CDR3 DNA: TGTGCCAGCAGTTGTTACAGGGCGACTAATGAAAAACTGTTTTTT. It codes for CASSCYRATNEKLFF.